This T cell receptor beta chain was sequenced in a study of T cell responses to AZD1222 COVID-19 vaccine. Second-dose groups at about 4 or about 12 weeks were pooled. TCRdb's table, derived via immunoSEQ multiplex PCR, lists solely in-frame clones and lacks some. Seen here are 90,000 to 120,000 clones, 92% observed once, and the top ten hold over 7%. Looked up from germline, CDR1 is SGHVS and CDR2 is FQNEAQ. The CDR3 loop spans 14 amino acids. V lost 5 bases, J lost 9 bases, and 14 bases lay in between. General study findings and limits: Just a handful of people given AZD1222 tested seropositive at baseline.

As regards this clone: Its antigen is not identified.

The chain recombines TRBV7-8 with TRBJ1-6, with D possibly matching TRBD1 (6 bases). The receptor was derived from an adult who received the AZD1222 COVID-19 vaccine. The source material was peripheral blood, sampled 28 days after the second AZD1222 dose. Written as DNA, the CDR3 is TGTGCCAGCAGCCCAACAGGGAAGGGTTCACCCCTCCACTTT. Amino acids: CASSPTGKGSPLHF.